This TCR beta chain was retrieved from a study of CD8 T cells in Susac syndrome. This CDR3 comprises 11 residues. Germline V gives CDR1 SNHLY, CDR2 FYNNEI. Trimming stripped 3 bases from V and 9 bases from J, with 3 bases between. Blood CD8+ and CD4+ T cells underwent high-throughput TCR beta sequencing. Random hexamers were used to reverse transcribe roughly 0.45 to 1 ug of RNA. With immunoSEQ multiplex PCR, TCR beta CDR3 was amplified across 54 Vbeta and 13 Jbeta. TCRdb re-called the immunoSEQ multiplex PCR reads through MiXCR, storing one row per CDR3 protein. This table holds more than 150,000 distinct CDR3 sequences, about 94% found once.

The sample comprised CD8+ T cells from PBMCs. The clonotype comes from a human donor with multiple sclerosis. The chain couples TRBV2 to TRBJ1-6; D unresolved. The CDR3 here is CASSDVSPLHF. Here the CDR3 DNA reads TGTGCCAGCAGTGATGTTTCACCCCTCCACTTT.